Shown below are 27 T cell receptor beta chains from a single sample sequenced in a study of T cell changes during pregnancy in multiple sclerosis. This table comes from immunoSEQ multiplex PCR, and its TCRdb copy is limited to in-frame clones, with some not included. The repertoire consists of 40,000 to 60,000 clones, with about 90% occurring once and the leading ten covering 1.5%. Source: peripheral blood, taken in the first trimester of pregnancy. The source is a female donor in good health, enrolled as a control in a pregnancy study.

J is TRBJ2-7 and V is TRBV6-5; 12 nucleotides match TRBD1. Trimming cost V 6 bases and J 3 bases; bases outside gene matches: 6. The V gene's germline CDR1 is MNHEY and CDR2 SVGAGI. The length of the CDR3 is 15 residues. CDR3 DNA sequence: TGTGCCAGCAGCCTGGGACAGGGGGCTTTCTACGAGCAGTACTTC. As protein: CASSLGQGAFYEQYF.

The chain recombines TRBV7-3 with TRBJ2-4, with a tentative D call TRBD1 (6 bases). The CDR3 extends over 15 amino acids. Trimming shortened V by 3 bases and J by 6 bases, and 15 bases separated the two germline ends. Germline V lookup: CDR1 SGHTA, CDR2 FQGTGA. This CDR3 is CASSFVSQGPNIQYF. In nucleotides, the CDR3 is TGTGCCAGCAGCTTTGTGAGCCAGGGGCCAAACATTCAGTACTTC. Drawing the rest from reference TRBV7-3 and TRBJ2-4, the complete variable domain is GAGVSQTPSNKVTEKGKYVELRCDPISGHTALYWYRQSLGQGPEFLIYFQGTGAADDSGLPNDRFFAVRPEGSVSTLKIQRTERGDSAVYLCASSFVSQGPNIQYFGAGTRLSVL.

This clone occurred once. The gene calls are TRBV28 and TRBJ2-3; TRBD1 aligns across 9 bases. CDR3 length: 16 amino acids. Per germline, CDR1 MDHEN and CDR2 SYDVKM. V lost 8 bases and J lost 3; bases outside the gene matches: 12. CDR3 amino acids: CASRSSGQGRTDTQYF. CDR3 DNA sequence: TGTGCCAGCCGATCTTCGGGACAGGGCAGGACAGATACGCAGTATTTT.

This clone was counted once. The chain is built from TRBV30 and TRBJ1-1; tentatively, D is TRBD1 (5 bases). The CDR3 is 13 amino acids. Germline V gene lookup returns CDR1 GTSNPN and CDR2 SVGIG (reference sequence). The germline V and J ends were trimmed by 2 bases and 11 bases, with 18 bases remaining between them. The CDR3 is CAWSWGGHREAFF. Written as DNA, the CDR3 is TGTGCCTGGAGTTGGGGAGGACACCGAGAGGCTTTCTTT. The full variable domain, its missing parts supplied by reference TRBV30 and TRBJ1-1, is SQTIHQWPATLVQPVGSPLSLECTVEGTSNPNLYWYRQAAGRGLQLLFYSVGIGQISSEVPQNLSASRPQDRQFILSSKKLLLSDSGFYLCAWSWGGHREAFFGQGTRLTVV.

This CDR3 reads CASSIARGYEQYF. CDR3 nucleotides: TGTGCCAGCAGTATCGCCAGGGGCTACGAGCAGTACTTC. V gene TRBV6-5 combines with J gene TRBJ2-7, with D maybe TRBD1 (6 bases). Germline-derived CDR1 and CDR2 are MNHEY and SVGAGI. The CDR3 totals 13 residues. Trimming removed 5 bases at V and 3 bases at J, with 11 bases between.

The gene calls are TRBV23-1 and TRBJ2-7; D is perhaps TRBD1 (6 bases). TRBV23-1 is marked as an open reading frame, function uncertain. The CDR3 covers 15 residues. V was cut by 0 bases and J by 2 bases, with 11 bases left in between. The CDR3 DNA is TGCGCCAGCAGTCAATCCGGGGACAACCCCTACGAGCAGTACTTC. Translated: CASSQSGDNPYEQYF.

This clone was counted between two and nine times. The rearrangement uses TRBV14 and TRBJ1-2; TRBD1 is a possible D gene (6 bases). The CDR3 is made up of 16 amino acids. Deletions cut 3 bases from V and 1 base from J, with 15 bases between. Germline V gene data show CDR1 as SGHDN and CDR2 as FVKESK. The CDR3 protein is CASSQTRAGVNYGYTF. For the CDR3, the DNA is TGTGCCAGCAGCCAGACCCGGGCAGGGGTTAACTATGGCTACACCTTC.

This chain links TRBV28 with TRBJ2-3, with 16 bases lining up with TRBD2. J lost 4 bases, V lost 7 bases, and 11 bases had no gene match. The CDR3 has 18 residues. CDR1 and CDR2 (germline): MDHEN, SYDVKM. This chain's CDR3 is CASNPGLAGGPRPDTQYF. CDR3 coding DNA: TGTGCCAGCAACCCGGGACTAGCGGGAGGGCCGCGTCCAGATACGCAGTATTTT.

This clone came up a few times. The chain combines TRBV5-4 with TRBJ1-1; tentative D call: TRBD1 (5 bases). Germline CDR1 and CDR2: SGHNT and YYREEE (reference sequence). The germline V and J ends were trimmed by 1 base and 5 bases, with 6 bases remaining between them. The CDR3 totals 12 residues. The CDR3 DNA reads as TGTGCCAGCAGCTTGCGGGGGACTGAAGCTTTCTTT. It translates to CASSLRGTEAFF. The full variable domain, rest sourced from reference TRBV5-4 and TRBJ1-1, is ETGVTQSPTHLIKTRGQQVTLRCSSQSGHNTVSWYQQALGQGPQFIFQYYREEENGRGNFPPRFSGLQFPNYSSELNVNALELDDSALYLCASSLRGTEAFFGQGTRLTVV.

V usage is TRBV7-2 and J usage is TRBJ2-5, with D possibly being TRBD2 (6 bases). V lost 4 bases, J lost 4 bases, and 10 bases lay in between. Per germline, CDR1 SGHTA and CDR2 FQGNSA. The CDR3 covers 13 residues. CDR3 sequence: CASSSQAGETQYF. CDR3 nucleotides: TGTGCCAGCAGCTCTCAAGCGGGAGAGACCCAGTACTTC.

The V call is TRBV28, the J call TRBJ2-4; 10 bases fit TRBD2. This CDR3 is built from 17 residues. V trimming: 5 bases; J trimming: 5 bases; junction bases outside the gene matches: 12. CDR1 MDHEN and CDR2 SYDVKM come from the germline V gene. The CDR3 sequence: CASSAPGLAARENIQYF. CDR3 bases: TGTGCCAGCAGTGCTCCCGGACTAGCGGCTCGGGAAAACATTCAGTACTTC. The full variable domain, in which reference TRBV28 and TRBJ2-4 provide the parts outside the CDR3, is DVKVTQSSRYLVKRTGEKVFLECVQDMDHENMFWYRQDPGLGLRLIYFSYDVKMKEKGDIPEGYSVSREKKERFSLILESASTNQTSMYLCASSAPGLAARENIQYFGAGTRLSVL.

CDR3 sequence (DNA): TGCGCCAGCAGGGGGGCGGGAGTTGGAGAGACCCAGTACTTC. The encoded protein is CASRGAGVGETQYF. The genes are TRBV10-2 and TRBJ2-5; maybe TRBD2 (7 bases). The CDR3 consists of 14 residues. The germline V and J ends were trimmed by 6 bases and 4 bases, with 15 bases remaining between them. Germline loops: CDR1 WSHSY, CDR2 SAAADI.

This clone was found a few times. The genes are TRBV4-3 and TRBJ2-5; 7 bases are shared with TRBD1. The CDR3 contains 15 residues. V lost 0 bases and J lost 1; bases outside the gene matches: 2. Per germline, CDR1 LGHNA and CDR2 YSLEER. CDR3 DNA sequence: TGCGCCAGCAGCCAAGATGGGGACAGCCAAGAGACCCAGTACTTC. It codes for CASSQDGDSQETQYF.

The chain recombines TRBV5-6 with TRBJ2-2; possibly TRBD2 for D (6 bases). Germline lookup yields CDR1 SGHDT and CDR2 YYEEEE. The CDR3 runs to 16 residues. The V end lost 2 bases, the J end lost 3 bases, and 14 bases lay between the germline ends. CDR3 loop: CASSFRVGGDTGELFF. The CDR3 DNA reads as TGTGCCAGCAGCTTCCGGGTTGGAGGGGACACCGGGGAGCTGTTTTTT. Together with reference TRBV5-6 and TRBJ2-2, the CDR3 gives the full variable domain: DAGVTQSPTHLIKTRGQQVTLRCSPKSGHDTVSWYQQALGQGPQFIFQYYEEEERQRGNFPDRFSGHQFPNYSSELNVNALLLGDSALYLCASSFRVGGDTGELFFGEGSRLTVL.

The DNA for the CDR3 is TGTGCCAGCAGCTTTTATGACAGGCGAGCCTACGAGCAGTACTTC. As protein: CASSFYDRRAYEQYF. This chain connects TRBV5-4 to TRBJ2-7; D might be TRBD1 (6 bases). Deletions cut 2 bases from V and 2 bases from J, with 14 bases between. This CDR3 region has 15 residues. Germline-derived CDR1 and CDR2 are SGHNT and YYREEE (reference sequence). Full variable domain (missing parts from reference TRBV5-4 and TRBJ2-7): ETGVTQSPTHLIKTRGQQVTLRCSSQSGHNTVSWYQQALGQGPQFIFQYYREEENGRGNFPPRFSGLQFPNYSSELNVNALELDDSALYLCASSFYDRRAYEQYFGPGTRLTVT.

The chain employs TRBV7-9 and TRBJ2-1; 12 bases match TRBD2. The CDR3 has 16 amino acids. Looked up from germline, CDR1 is SEHNR and CDR2 is FQNEAQ (reference sequence). Trimming cost V 4 bases and J 8 bases; bases outside gene matches: 9. The CDR3 DNA sequence: TGTGCCAGCAGCTCGGATATGACTAGCGGGGGCGATGAGCAGTTCTTC. As protein: CASSSDMTSGGDEQFF.

V and J are TRBV28 and TRBJ1-2, with 7 bases identical to TRBD1. Germline-derived CDR1 and CDR2 are MDHEN and SYDVKM. The V and J ends lost 1 base and 7 bases, in that order; junction bases with no gene match: 0. The CDR3 extends over 12 amino acids. The CDR3 DNA reads TGTGCCAGCAGTTTATACAGGGGTGGCTACACCTTC. The encoded protein is CASSLYRGGYTF.

The CDR3 sequence: CASSPGSGSFNEQFF. The CDR3 DNA reads as TGTGCCAGCTCACCAGGTAGCGGGAGCTTTAATGAGCAGTTCTTC. V is TRBV18 and J is TRBJ2-1; 9 bases match TRBD2. This CDR3 spans 15 amino acids. J gave up 7 bases and V 2 bases, and 6 bases lay outside the gene matches. Germline V lookup: CDR1 KGHSH, CDR2 LQKENI.

This chain connects TRBV28 to TRBJ2-2, with D possibly matching TRBD2 (6 bases). Trimming removed 3 bases at V and 1 base at J, with 21 bases between. The germline CDR1 and CDR2 sequences are MDHEN and SYDVKM. This CDR3 has 19 residues. CDR3 in amino acids: CASSFSLRGGTVNTGELFF. CDR3 DNA: TGTGCCAGCAGTTTCAGTTTACGAGGCGGGACGGTGAACACCGGGGAGCTGTTTTTT.

This sequence joins TRBV19 and TRBJ1-5; D is possibly TRBD1 (5 bases). V lost 3 bases to trimming and J lost 5 bases, with 11 bases between them. There are 14 residues in the CDR3. CDR1 and CDR2 from the germline V gene are LNHDA and SQIVND (reference sequence). Here the CDR3 reads CASSISGLDQPQHF. The DNA for the CDR3 is TGTGCCAGTAGTATTTCAGGGCTGGATCAGCCCCAGCATTTT.

The chain links TRBV7-7 to TRBJ2-7; 15 bases agree with TRBD2. The CDR3 has 19 amino acids. The V segment lost 1 base and the J segment 0 bases; nucleotides outside the gene matches: 7. The germline V gene has CDR1 SSHAT and CDR2 FNYEAQ (reference sequence). CDR3 loop: CASSLEGTSGGISSYEQYF. CDR3 nucleotides: TGTGCCAGCAGCTTAGAAGGGACTAGCGGGGGGATCTCCTCCTACGAGCAGTACTTC.

The chain employs TRBV18 and TRBJ2-3, with D tentatively TRBD1 (5 bases). Germline V gives CDR1 KGHSH, CDR2 LQKENI. V lost 1 base to trimming and J lost 7 bases, with 12 bases between them. The CDR3 extends over 14 amino acids. Here the CDR3 DNA reads TGTGCCAGCTCACCACAGGGGATTTTAAATACGCAGTATTTT. Amino acid sequence: CASSPQGILNTQYF.

CDR3 sequence reads: CASSARGEQFF. The CDR3 DNA is TGTGCCAGCAGCGCCAGGGGTGAGCAGTTCTTC. V and J are TRBV7-6 and TRBJ2-1, with D maybe TRBD1 (6 bases). V lost 5 bases, J lost 9 bases, and 8 bases lay in between. The germline gives CDR1 SGHVS, CDR2 FNYEAQ. This CDR3 comprises 11 residues. Looking up the rest from reference TRBV7-6 and TRBJ2-1 gives the full variable domain: GAGVSQSPRYKVTKRGQDVALRCDPISGHVSLYWYRQALGQGPEFLTYFNYEAQQDKSGLPNDRFSAERPEGSISTLTIQRTEQRDSAMYRCASSARGEQFFGPGTRLTVL.

The chain uses TRBV5-5 and TRBJ2-7; 7 positions agree with TRBD1. J gave up 2 bases and V 2 bases, and 16 bases lay outside the gene matches. This CDR3 is 18 amino acids long. CDR1 and CDR2 from the germline V gene are SGHKS and YYEKEE (reference sequence). CDR3 sequence (DNA): TGTGCCAGCAGCTTTTTGAAGAGGGACAGACTCGTCCCCTACGAGCAGTACTTC. Amino acid sequence: CASSFLKRDRLVPYEQYF.

V and J are TRBV5-8 and TRBJ2-5, with D possibly TRBD1 on 6 matching bases. V was shortened by 2 bases and J by 7 bases, with 12 bases between the two germline ends. The germline V gene has CDR1 SGHTS and CDR2 YDEGEE. The CDR3 runs to 13 residues. In DNA form, the CDR3 reads TGTGCCAGCAGCTTCGGTAAAGGGGGGACCCAGTACTTC. It yields the protein CASSFGKGGTQYF.

The chain joins TRBV2 to TRBJ2-3, with 7 nucleotides matching TRBD2. Germline CDR1 reads SNHLY; CDR2 reads FYNNEI. Trimming took 2 bases from V and 0 from J; bases not matched to a gene: 2. This CDR3 is built from 15 residues. The DNA of the CDR3 is TGTGCCAGCAGTGAATGGCGGGGGAGCACAGATACGCAGTATTTT. Amino acids: CASSEWRGSTDTQYF.

V gene TRBV27 combines with J gene TRBJ1-6; maybe TRBD1 (6 bases). This CDR3 is built from 16 residues. Germline loops: CDR1 MNHEY, CDR2 SMNVEV (reference sequence). V was cut by 5 bases and J by 9 bases, with 20 bases left in between. The CDR3 sequence is CASSPRSGGFSSPLHF. The CDR3 DNA is TGTGCCAGCAGTCCACGATCTGGGGGCTTTAGTTCACCCCTCCACTTT.